The rows below give T cell receptor beta chains drawn from one sample of a study of response to subunit inactivated influenza vaccine. Each CDR3 protein is one row after TCRdb ran MiXCR on the RT-PCR reads. The data contain about 520,000 distinct CDR3 sequences, under 8.5% of them singletons. The sequences come from PBMCs from blood, collected less than 30 months after vaccination. These receptors were taken from a man aged 50-75 years who received an inactivated influenza vaccine. The CDR3 runs from the conserved cysteine through the conserved F or W. A D gene is named only where the DNA matches it firmly. Clone size, where shown, is once, few, many, or a class for clones that have expanded.

clone size	V gene	D gene	J gene	CDR3 DNA	CDR3 protein
few	TRBV9	TRBD2	TRBJ2-7	TGTGCCAGCAGCGTAGCCGGGACTAGCGGGGCCAGTGACGAGCAGTACTTC	CASSVAGTSGASDEQYF
many	TRBV6-2/TRBV6-3	TRBD2	TRBJ2-1	TGTGCCAGCAGCCCCAGCCGACTAGCGGGGCACTACAATGAGCAGTTCTTC	CASSPSRLAGHYNEQFF
many	TRBV4-1	NA	TRBJ2-1	TGCGCCAGCAGCCAAGATCCAGCATACAATGAGCAGTTCTTC	CASSQDPAYNEQFF
many	TRBV9	NA	TRBJ1-2	TGTGCCAGCAGCGTTGACGCCGGGACGAGGAACTATGGCTACACCTTC	CASSVDAGTRNYGYTF
NA	TRBV23-1	NA	TRBJ2-7	TGCGCCAGCACCCGGGAACAGTCAAGCTCCTACGAGCAGTACTTC	CASTREQSSSYEQYF
many	TRBV18	NA	TRBJ1-1	TGTGCCAGCTCACCGGGGACTTTTGAAGCTTTCTTT	CASSPGTFEAFF
NA	TRBV6-2/TRBV6-3	NA	TRBJ2-1	TGTGCCAGCAGTTACTTAATGGGGGGACAGCACAATGAGCAGTTCTTC	CASSYLMGGQHNEQFF
few	TRBV12-3/TRBV12-4	TRBD1	TRBJ1-6	TGTGCCAGCAGCCGACAGGGGGTAAATTCACCCCTCCACTTT	CASSRQGVNSPLHF
NA	TRBV29-1	NA	TRBJ1-1	TGCAGCGTTGGTGGGGACACTGAAGCTTTCTTT	CSVGGDTEAFF
NA	TRBV11-2	TRBD1	TRBJ2-5	TGTGCCAGCAGCCCTGGACAGGGGGTATTCCTTCAGACCCAGTACTTC	CASSPGQGVFLQTQYF
many	TRBV18	NA	TRBJ2-2	TGTGCCAGCTCAGCCCCGGCAGGCCCCGGGGAGCTGTTTTTT	CASSAPAGPGELFF
NA	TRBV9	TRBD2	TRBJ2-7	TGTGCCAGCAGCGTGCCCAGCGGGGTGTTATGCGAGCAGTACTTC	CASSVPSGVLCEQYF
many	TRBV29-1	TRBD2	TRBJ2-1	TGCAGCGGCATCCGGGACTACGAGCAGTTCTTC	CSGIRDYEQFF
NA	TRBV29-1	TRBD2	TRBJ2-1	TGCAGCGTTGAAGATCGGGTAGCGGGATTGAATGAGCAGTTCTTC	CSVEDRVAGLNEQFF
few	TRBV2	NA	TRBJ1-2	TGTGCCAGCAGTCCAAAGACGGGGGGCAGGGGCTACACCTTC	CASSPKTGGRGYTF
many	TRBV3-1	NA	TRBJ2-1	TGTGCCAGCAGCCAACCAGACTTCGGTCGCGAGCAGTTCTTC	CASSQPDFGREQFF
many	TRBV6-5	NA	TRBJ2-1	TGTGCCAGCAGTTACTCGAACGGACCCTATCTCTTC	CASSYSNGPYLF
NA	TRBV10-3	NA	TRBJ1-6	TGTGCCATCAGTGACGGGCAGGGGTTTGCACCCCTCCACTTT	CAISDGQGFAPLHF
many	TRBV5-6	NA	TRBJ2-5	TGTGCCAGCAGCTTGGACAGCCGGGGGACCCAGTACTTC	CASSLDSRGTQYF
NA	TRBV5-1	NA	TRBJ2-2	TGCGCCAGCAGCTTGTTAGGGGGTTTCACCGGGGAGCTGTTTTTT	CASSLLGGFTGELFF
many	TRBV20-1	TRBD1	TRBJ2-4	TGCAGTGCTAGAGTAGCGGACAGGGTTAACATTCAGTACTTC	CSARVADRVNIQYF
NA	TRBV29-1	NA	TRBJ1-1	TGCAGCGCTTATAAGCAAGAAGCTTTCTTT	CSAYKQEAFF
NA	TRBV20-1	TRBD2	TRBJ2-7	TGCAGTGCTAGAGATCTGACTAGCGCGATACGCTCCTACGAGCAGTACTTC	CSARDLTSAIRSYEQYF
NA	TRBV4-3	NA	TRBJ2-2	TGCGCCAGCAGCCCCCAGACTATTAAGACCGGGGAGCTGTTTTTT	CASSPQTIKTGELFF
NA	TRBV7-6	TRBD1	TRBJ2-1	TGTGCCAGCAGCTTAGGGACAGGGGTCTTAAAGTCCTACAATGAGCAGTTCTTC	CASSLGTGVLKSYNEQFF
few	TRBV7-8	TRBD1	TRBJ2-1	TGTGCCAGCAGCTCCTGGACAGGGGGCTTAGACAATGAGCAGTTCTTC	CASSSWTGGLDNEQFF
many	TRBV6-6	NA	TRBJ2-1	TGTGCCAGCAGTTACACCACAGGGAATGAGCAGTTCTTC	CASSYTTGNEQFF
many	TRBV20-1	TRBD1	TRBJ2-1	TGCAGTGCCGCGCGGACAGGAGCGATGGTTGAGCAGTTCTTC	CSAARTGAMVEQFF
many	TRBV6-5	NA	TRBJ1-1	TGTGCCAGCAGTTACGAGGGGAGAGCTTTCTTT	CASSYEGRAFF
few	TRBV30	NA	TRBJ2-3	TGTGCCTGGAGCAAAGGGGAAACAGATACGCAGTATTTT	CAWSKGETDTQYF
many	TRBV12-3/TRBV12-4	NA	TRBJ2-7	TGTGCCAGCAGTTTAGCGCTGGTTTCCTACGAGCAGTACTTC	CASSLALVSYEQYF
many	TRBV12-3/TRBV12-4	NA	TRBJ2-7	TGTGCCAGCACCCGGGCAGGAGGGGACGAGCAGTACTTC	CASTRAGGDEQYF
NA	TRBV20-1	NA	TRBJ1-5	TGCAGTGCTAGAATGGGAGGGAGCAATCAGCCCCAGCATTTT	CSARMGGSNQPQHF
NA	TRBV9	TRBD2	TRBJ2-1	TGTGCCAGCAGCGTAGCGGAGCTACCGACTAGCGGGAGGTCCCTTTCCTACAATGAGCAGTTCTTC	CASSVAELPTSGRSLSYNEQFF
NA	TRBV20-1	NA	TRBJ2-3	TGCAGTGCTAGAGAAAAAGGTCATACGCAGTATTTT	CSAREKGHTQYF
few	TRBV29-1	NA	TRBJ1-1	TGCAGCGTTGAAGGATTCTTAGGATCTGAAGCTTTCTTT	CSVEGFLGSEAFF
few	TRBV9	TRBD1	TRBJ1-5	TGTGCCAGCAGTATGGGACAGGGCAATCAGCCCCAGCATTTT	CASSMGQGNQPQHF
many	TRBV29-1	NA	TRBJ1-3	TGCAGCGTTGTACCGGGCCCTGGAAACACCATATATTTT	CSVVPGPGNTIYF
many	TRBV27	NA	TRBJ1-5	TGTGCCAGCAGTTACACCGCCAGGCAGCCCCAGCATTTT	CASSYTARQPQHF
NA	TRBV24-1	NA	TRBJ1-2	TGTGCCACCAGTGATTTCTCGCAGGCTGGAGGCTACACCTTC	CATSDFSQAGGYTF
few	TRBV4-2	NA	TRBJ2-2	TGTGCCAGCAGCCTCGGGACGCGGGACACCGGGGAGCTGTTTTTT	CASSLGTRDTGELFF
few	TRBV18	TRBD1	TRBJ1-5	TGTGCCAGCTCAATCACAGGGGTGGCTCAGCCCCAGCATTTT	CASSITGVAQPQHF
many	TRBV28	NA	TRBJ1-2	TGTGCCAGCAGAAACCACCTAAAGAAGGACAAGGAGAGCTATGGCTACACCTTC	CASRNHLKKDKESYGYTF
few	TRBV5-1	TRBD1	TRBJ1-6	TGCGCCAGCAGCTTGGAGAGGGCAGGGGGGTCACCCCTCCACTTT	CASSLERAGGSPLHF
NA	TRBV20-1	NA	TRBJ2-3	TGCAGTGCTAGCGAGACAGGATATAGCACAGATACGCAGTATTTT	CSASETGYSTDTQYF
many	TRBV7-2	NA	TRBJ2-5	TGTGCCAGCAGCTTTTTAGGCTTAGCGTTTCAAGAGACCCAGTACTTC	CASSFLGLAFQETQYF
NA	TRBV20-1	NA	TRBJ1-5	TGCAGTGCTAGACCCCTCGGACGCCAGAATCAGCCCCAGCATTTT	CSARPLGRQNQPQHF
NA	TRBV11-2	TRBD1	TRBJ2-1	TGTGCCAGCAGCTTCGTGGACAGGGGGCCCCCTGGGCAGTTCTTC	CASSFVDRGPPGQFF
many	TRBV9	NA	TRBJ2-1	TGTGCCAGCAGCGTACAACCGAGTTACAATGAGCAGTTCTTC	CASSVQPSYNEQFF
NA	TRBV20-1	NA	TRBJ2-5	TGCAGTGCTAGTACCGGGGCCCAAGAGACCCAGTACTTC	CSASTGAQETQYF
NA	TRBV20-1	NA	TRBJ2-7	TGCAGTGCTACGGGGGCCTCCTACGAGCAGTACTTC	CSATGASYEQYF
many	TRBV12-3/TRBV12-4	NA	TRBJ2-7	TGTGCCAGCAGCTTAGCGGAAAGCTCCTACGAGCAGTACTTC	CASSLAESSYEQYF
NA	TRBV5-1	NA	TRBJ2-7	TGCGCCAGCAGCTTGGGCGGCAGCAACTACGAGCAGTACTTC	CASSLGGSNYEQYF
few	TRBV20-1	NA	TRBJ1-1	TGCAGGCCGGCCCGGTCGGGGACTGAAGCTTTCTTT	CRPARSGTEAFF
many	TRBV5-5	NA	TRBJ2-5	TGTGCCAGCAGCTTGTTTAGCCCCCCTCGAGGAGAGACCCAGTACTTC	CASSLFSPPRGETQYF